This T cell receptor beta chain is from a study of blood T cell repertoires in COVID-19. Study-wide background: Acute and convalescent COVID-19 specimens originated in the United States, Italy and Spain.

From germline, CDR1 is KGHDR and CDR2 SFDVKD. V shed 5 bases and J shed 4 bases, with 13 bases lying between them. CDR3 length: 15 amino acids. The repertoire was sequenced with immunoSEQ multiplex PCR; TCRdb's copy has only in-frame clones and lacks some. The data hold around 170,000 clones, with around 89% observed a single time. The receptor was isolated from a man aged 18-30 years who had recovered from COVID-19. The chain employs TRBV24-1 and TRBJ2-2; no clear D. Sequences were obtained from peripheral blood. This CDR3 reads CATSGALGSTGELFF. CDR3 in DNA: TGTGCCACCAGTGGCGCCTTGGGCAGCACCGGGGAGCTGTTTTTT.